This T cell receptor (beta chain) was documented in a study of T-cell reconstitution after alpha-beta-depleted transplantation in children (dated by TCRdb to the mid-2010s). The study in broad terms: The study quantitatively tracked T-cell immune reconstitution after TCRalphabeta/CD19-depleted allogeneic hematopoietic cell transplantation in children using TCR repertoire profiling.

Receptors were amplified or captured by PCR. Sequencing instrument: Illumina HiSeq 2500. TCR library preparation used molecular barcoding, with unique molecular identifiers applied to normalize quantification of the TCRbeta repertoire. TCRdb ran its own pipeline on the public reads, namely fastp trimming at Q25 and MiXCR clone calling, and kept in-frame beta chains. Each CDR3 protein gets just one entry, which takes the most common genes and DNA from the rows behind it. The sample profile shows around 370,000 distinct CDR3 sequences; under 13% of them were found once. Less than 2.5% of the sample rests with the top ten. A remark on this clonotype: No antigen is known for it. No base quality values were provided; no much bigger clone lies one nucleotide off.

CDR1 and CDR2 (SEHNR, FQNEAQ) derive from the germline V gene (reference sequence). At the junction V is shortened by 0 bases and J by 3 bases, with 11 bases in between. From cysteine to phenylalanine, the CDR3 is 15 amino acids long. Kept here is only the CDR3 DNA, which spans 45 bases and is read in frame from base 1. This chain joins TRBV7-9 to TRBJ2-5; the D match is possibly TRBD1 or TRBD2, with 6 bases aligned in each. Sequencing used PBMCs from the stem cell graft donor, obtained from the stem cell graft. The clonotype comes from a human donor who donated a stem cell graft to a child with acute lymphoblastic leukemia. The nucleotides read TGTGCCAGCAGCTTAGCGCGGGACACTAAAGAGACCCAGTACTTC. It translates to CASSLARDTKETQYF.